This T cell receptor beta chain was captured by sequencing in a study of T-cell memory formation after mild COVID-19. Study-level results: A second wave expanding day 15 to 37 was CD4+-biased; contracting clones were balanced. CD8+ contracting clones occupied EMRA, while CD4+ ones occupied mainly CM and EM.

In TCRdb, the 5' RACE reads were re-called with MiXCR into one record per CDR3 protein. Here the sample spans about 290,000 distinct CDR3 sequences, approximately 15% being singletons. The V end lost 6 bases, the J end lost 2 bases, and 9 bases lay between the germline ends. There are 13 residues in the CDR3. Germline V gene sequence: CDR1 MDHEN, CDR2 SYDVKM. This clonotype was seen only a few times. What it recognizes is unknown. Sequencing input: PBMCs or a T cell subset sorted from them (not recorded which). J is TRBJ2-3 and V is TRBV28; no clear D gene. This TCR was recovered from a man younger than 35 who had mild COVID-19 (a few samples of this study predate the infection). Cell type and time point are not known. The CDR3 nucleotides are TGTGCCAGCAGAGGAGTCATCACAGATACGCAGTATTTT. Translating gives CASRGVITDTQYF.